A single sample gave rise to the 22 T cell receptor beta chains below, sequenced in a study of blood T cell repertoires in COVID-19 (dated by TCRdb to the early 2020s). The protocol used for the library was the immunoSEQ multiplex PCR assay. TCRdb's version of the immuneACCESS table is confined to in-frame rearrangements and falls short of the full clone set. An unresolved V gene accounts for under half of the shortfall where checked; the remainder is of unknown origin. The sample records around 15,000 clones, about nine tenths of which are singletons. 10% to 15% of the sample rests with the top ten. The sequenced sample consisted of peripheral blood. Source of these receptors: a human donor in a cohort sampled during active COVID-19.

This chain links TRBV4-3 with TRBJ2-7; 10 bases line up with TRBD1. This CDR3 is 17 amino acids long. The junction had 8 bases not matched to a gene; V was cut back by 1 base and J by 2 bases. Germline V gene lookup returns CDR1 LGHNA and CDR2 YSLEER. CDR3 region: CASSQGQYGTGAYEQYF. Here the CDR3 DNA reads TGCGCCAGCAGCCAAGGTCAATACGGGACAGGGGCCTACGAGCAGTACTTC.

The chain is built from TRBV4-1 and TRBJ1-2; 7 bases are a match to TRBD1. CDR3 length: 15 amino acids. Trimming at V came to 3 bases and at J to 4 bases, leaving 8 bases not matched to a gene. CDR1 and CDR2 (germline): MGHRA, YSYEKL. The CDR3 here is CASSHPLDRSYGYTF. CDR3 coding DNA: TGCGCCAGCAGCCACCCATTGGACAGGAGCTATGGCTACACCTTC.

This sequence joins TRBV3-1 (or the pseudogene TRBV3-2) and TRBJ2-3, with a weak D call TRBD2 (7 bases). Germline lookup yields CDR1 LGHDT and CDR2 YNNKEL (reference sequence). The CDR3 is 14 residues long. V was clipped by 9 bases and J by 0 bases, with 13 bases between them. The CDR3 DNA follows: TGTGCCAGTGGTGCGGGGGCGAGCACAGATACGCAGTATTTT. The encoded protein is CASGAGASTDTQYF.

CDR3 amino acids: CASSSPRAGGGTGELFF. In DNA form, the CDR3 reads TGTGCCAGCAGCTCCCCTCGGGCGGGGGGAGGGACCGGGGAGCTGTTTTTT. The chain uses TRBV5-4 and TRBJ2-2; 8 bases map to TRBD2. The V gene's germline CDR1 is SGHNT and CDR2 YYREEE (reference sequence). Trimming cost V 3 bases and J 5 bases; bases outside gene matches: 12. This CDR3 has 17 residues.

The CDR3 sequence: CASLRRLADTQYF. Here the CDR3 DNA reads TGTGCCAGCTTACGAAGACTAGCAGATACGCAGTATTTT. The chain is built from TRBV6-5 and TRBJ2-3; TRBD2 might be the D (6 bases). From germline, CDR1 is MNHEY and CDR2 SVGAGI. The CDR3 length is 13 residues. Trimming took off 8 bases at V and 4 bases at J, with 13 bases between the two ends.

This chain joins TRBV18 and TRBJ1-2, with D maybe TRBD1 (6 bases). With 3 bases removed from V and 5 bases from J, the gap between germline ends came to 13 bases. Germline values: CDR1 KGHSH, CDR2 LQKENI. The CDR3 contains 14 residues. CDR3 amino acids: CASSPDRIEYGYTF. CDR3 nucleotides: TGTGCCAGCTCACCGGACAGAATTGAGTATGGCTACACCTTC.

The V and J genes are TRBV6-2 or TRBV6-3 and TRBJ2-3; 11 bases map to TRBD2. From germline, CDR1 is MNHEY and CDR2 SVGEGT. J lost 3 bases, V lost 6 bases, and 5 bases had no gene match. The CDR3 consists of 15 residues. CDR3 amino acids: CASSLLAGGTDTQYF. CDR3 nucleotides: TGTGCCAGCAGCCTATTAGCGGGGGGGACAGATACGCAGTATTTT.

This chain links TRBV20-1 with TRBJ1-2; D perhaps matches TRBD1 (6 bases). The CDR3 loop spans 12 amino acids. In germline, CDR1 is DFQATT, CDR2 SNEGSKA (reference sequence). V was trimmed by 3 bases and J by 7 bases, leaving 12 bases between them. The CDR3 sequence: CSASGGQGGYTF. In nucleotides, the CDR3 is TGCAGTGCTAGTGGGGGGCAAGGTGGCTACACCTTC.

For the CDR3, the DNA is TGTGCCAGCAGTTCCCGTTTGGGAGATCAGCATTTT. Translated: CASSSRLGDQHF. The gene calls are TRBV6-6 and TRBJ1-5; no firm D call. This CDR3 contains 12 residues. Deletions cut 4 bases from V and 13 bases from J, with 14 bases between. Germline loops: CDR1 MNHNY, CDR2 SVGAGI (reference sequence).

This chain links TRBV10-1 with TRBJ2-3, with TRBD1 matching 7 bases. The CDR3 is 14 amino acids. Germline trimming cut 5 bases from V and 1 base from J; bases unmatched to any gene: 3. CDR1 is WNHNN, CDR2 SYGVQD, per germline (reference sequence). This chain's CDR3 is CASSQGDGTDTQYF. The CDR3 nucleotides are TGCGCCAGCAGTCAGGGGGATGGCACAGATACGCAGTATTTT.

This clone has a single count. J is TRBJ2-1 and V is TRBV4-3; D unresolved. Trimming shortened V by 0 bases and J by 8 bases, and 8 bases separated the two germline ends. The CDR3 length is 13 residues. Germline values: CDR1 LGHNA, CDR2 YSLEER. The CDR3 spells CASSQDYSHEQFF. Here the CDR3 DNA reads TGCGCCAGCAGCCAAGATTACAGCCATGAGCAGTTCTTC.

The chain recombines TRBV6-5 with TRBJ2-7, with 9 bases lining up with TRBD1. Germline CDR1 and CDR2: MNHEY and SVGAGI. Unmatched junction bases numbered 7, after V lost 5 bases and J lost 2 bases. This CDR3 comprises 15 residues. CDR3 amino acids: CASSPHRGRPYEQYF. The DNA of the CDR3 is TGTGCCAGCAGTCCCCACAGGGGGCGGCCCTACGAGCAGTACTTC.

The chain carries TRBV3-1 (or the pseudogene TRBV3-2) and TRBJ2-7; 8 bases agree with TRBD1. J lost 1 base, V lost 2 bases, and 13 bases had no gene match. The CDR3 length is 18 residues. Germline CDR1 LGHDT, CDR2 YNNKEL (reference sequence). CDR3: CASSQHLKAWDRSYEQYF. DNA for the CDR3: TGTGCCAGCAGCCAACATCTGAAAGCATGGGACAGGTCCTACGAGCAGTACTTC.

This chain uses TRBV19 with TRBJ2-7, with 10 nucleotides matching TRBD2. J lost 5 bases, V lost 6 bases, and 7 bases had no gene match. The CDR3 is made up of 14 amino acids. Germline values: CDR1 LNHDA, CDR2 SQIVND (reference sequence). CDR3 protein: CASSTGLAPHEQYF. In DNA, the CDR3 is TGTGCCAGTAGCACGGGACTAGCGCCCCACGAGCAGTACTTC.

CDR3 in amino acids: CASRRTGAENEQFF. The CDR3 region has the DNA TGTGCCAGCAGAAGGACAGGGGCTGAGAATGAGCAGTTCTTC. The rearrangement uses TRBV6-5 and TRBJ2-1; TRBD1 matches 9 bases. The CDR3 has 14 residues. The V gene end was trimmed by 6 bases and the J gene end by 7 bases; junction bases not matched to a gene: 7. CDR1 MNHEY and CDR2 SVGAGI come from the germline V gene.

This sequence joins TRBV19 and TRBJ2-5; D possibly corresponds to TRBD1 (6 bases). This CDR3 is 13 amino acids long. From germline, CDR1 is LNHDA and CDR2 SQIVND (reference sequence). The germline V and J ends were trimmed by 10 bases and 1 base, with 13 bases remaining between them. The DNA of the CDR3 is TGTGCCACCCGGAGGACAGTCCAAGAGACCCAGTACTTC. Translation gives CATRRTVQETQYF.

This clone appeared once. The chain has TRBV6-5 and TRBJ2-2; D possibly corresponds to TRBD1 (5 bases). The CDR3 is made up of 13 amino acids. Germline CDR1 is MNHEY and CDR2 is SVGAGI. V lost 4 bases, J lost 8 bases, and 11 bases lay in between. DNA of the CDR3: TGTGCCAGCAGTTCACGGACATCTGGGGAGCTGTTTTTT. Encoded protein: CASSSRTSGELFF.

V usage is TRBV6-6 and J usage is TRBJ2-4; 7 bases are shared with TRBD2. Germline CDR1 MNHNY, CDR2 SVGAGI (reference sequence). With 1 base clipped from V and 4 bases from J, the junction kept 7 bases outside the gene matches. This CDR3 contains 16 residues. CDR3 sequence: CASSYLGRGLKNIQYF. As DNA, the CDR3 is TGTGCCAGCAGTTACTTGGGGCGGGGGTTAAAAAACATTCAGTACTTC.

V is TRBV5-1 and J is TRBJ1-1, with D tentatively TRBD1 (5 bases). Trimming removed 4 bases from V and 0 bases from J, with 19 bases in between. The CDR3 covers 17 residues. Germline assignment: CDR1 SGHRS and CDR2 YFSETQ. DNA for the CDR3: TGCGCCAGCAGCCCGACTCCGGGACTTAGTATGAACACTGAAGCTTTCTTT. It translates to CASSPTPGLSMNTEAFF.

In regard to this clone: Sequence at one end of the junction differs from germline and may be a read error. The chain has TRBV12-3 or TRBV12-4 and TRBJ2-1; D is undetermined. CDR3 length equals 11 residues. The CDR3 spells CASRITTTLIF. The CDR3 nucleotides are TGTGCCAGCAGAATTACTACCACGCTAATCTTC.

This clone appeared a single time. V is TRBV28 and J is TRBJ2-7, with D tentatively TRBD1 (5 bases). In germline, CDR1 is MDHEN, CDR2 SYDVKM. Trimming pared 4 bases from V and 1 base from J, leaving 11 bases between. This CDR3 has 14 residues. Here the CDR3 DNA reads TGTGCCAGCAGTTCCGCTGACAGATCCTACGAGCAGTACTTC. Translation gives CASSSADRSYEQYF. Supplemented by reference TRBV28 and TRBJ2-7, the full variable domain reads DVKVTQSSRYLVKRTGEKVFLECVQDMDHENMFWYRQDPGLGLRLIYFSYDVKMKEKGDIPEGYSVSREKKERFSLILESASTNQTSMYLCASSSADRSYEQYFGPGTRLTVT.

CDR3 loop: CASSSPFLRDGGEKLFF. In DNA, the CDR3 is TGTGCCAGCAGCTCCCCGTTTCTCCGGGACGGGGGTGAAAAACTGTTTTTT. The V call is TRBV7-9, the J call TRBJ1-4; D perhaps matches TRBD1 (5 bases). CDR3 length: 17 amino acids. Germline values: CDR1 SEHNR, CDR2 FQNEAQ (reference sequence). V was shortened by 4 bases and J by 7 bases, with 22 bases between the two germline ends.